This T cell receptor (beta chain) was sequenced in a study of blood T cell repertoires in COVID-19. The V gene's germline CDR1 is SGHVS and CDR2 FQNEAQ. V lost 5 bases and J 7 bases, leaving 11 bases between the germline ends. The CDR3 loop spans 12 amino acids. TCRdb keeps only in-frame clones here, not all; method: immunoSEQ multiplex PCR. The sample consists of about 400,000 clones, about 90% of them appearing once. Individuals aged about 18 to 90 years were recruited from 24 US areas. The sample was PBMCs or T cells enriched from blood (not recorded which). The genes are TRBV7-8 and TRBJ1-2; unclear D gene. This clonotype was sampled from a woman in her twenties or thirties who had recovered from COVID-19. The DNA of the CDR3 is TGTGCCAGCAGCCGCTTTCTAAGTGGCTACACCTTC. Translated: CASSRFLSGYTF.